Following are 7 T cell receptor beta chains from one sample sequenced in a study of cytomegalovirus exposure and HLA in healthy donors. Primers included in the PCR were 60 Vbeta and 13 Jbeta primers. Here immunoSEQ multiplex PCR was the method, and the copy in TCRdb shows in-frame clones only, minus some. The sample spans more than 65,000 clones; the ten largest clones claim approximately 2.7%. Sequenced: PBMCs. These receptors were collected from a man aged 35 to 55 in good health and CMV-seronegative.

This rearrangement joins TRBV9 to TRBJ1-4; TRBD1 matches at 7 bases. This CDR3 region has 14 residues. The germline gives CDR1 SGDLS, CDR2 YYNGEE. Germline trimming cut 3 bases from V and 5 bases from J; bases unmatched to any gene: 4. In DNA, the CDR3 is TGTGCCAGCAGCGGGGACAGCCTGAATGAAAAACTGTTTTTT. As protein: CASSGDSLNEKLFF.

The gene calls are TRBV6-1 and TRBJ2-7; D not resolved. The CDR3 totals 11 residues. Germline values: CDR1 MNHNS, CDR2 SASEGT. V lost 1 base to trimming and J lost 7 bases, with 5 bases between them. Here the CDR3 DNA reads TGTGCCAGCAGTGAAGTAATTGAGCAGTACTTC. Translated, it gives CASSEVIEQYF.

The chain is built from TRBV28 and TRBJ1-6; D possibly corresponds to TRBD1 (5 bases). CDR3 length equals 14 residues. Per germline, CDR1 MDHEN and CDR2 SYDVKM. Trimming removed 2 bases at V and 7 bases at J, with 9 bases between. The CDR3 DNA reads as TGTGCCAGCAGTTTAGGACAAAAAAATTCACCCCTCCACTTT. The encoded protein is CASSLGQKNSPLHF.

The chain is built from TRBV19 and TRBJ2-3; a weak D match, TRBD2 (6 bases). The CDR3 length is 17 residues. Germline V gives CDR1 LNHDA, CDR2 SQIVND (reference sequence). The V end lost 5 bases, the J end lost 2 bases, and 20 bases lay between the germline ends. The CDR3: CASSPLKAAGFTDTQYF. The CDR3 coding sequence is TGTGCCAGTAGTCCTTTAAAGGCAGCGGGTTTCACAGATACGCAGTATTTT.

This rearrangement joins TRBV29-1 to TRBJ1-1; D may be TRBD1 (6 bases). In germline, CDR1 is SQVTM, CDR2 ANQGSEA. This CDR3 is 13 amino acids long. Trimming took 6 bases from V and 3 from J, leaving 14 bases between them. This CDR3 is CSVLQGLDTEAFF. The DNA for the CDR3 is TGCAGCGTCCTACAGGGATTGGACACTGAAGCTTTCTTT.

For the CDR3, the DNA is TGCGCCAGCAGCCAGGGACTAGCGACACAAGAGACCCAGTACTTC. It yields the protein CASSQGLATQETQYF. The chain joins TRBV5-1 to TRBJ2-5, with 10 bases fitting TRBD2. J gave up 2 bases and V 4 bases, and 5 bases lay outside the gene matches. The CDR3 runs to 15 residues. Germline lookup yields CDR1 SGHRS and CDR2 YFSETQ.

The CDR3 here is CASSRDRAGVQYF. The CDR3 nucleotides are TGTGCCAGCAGCCGGGACAGGGCCGGGGTGCAGTACTTC. The chain has TRBV7-3 and TRBJ2-7; 9 nucleotides line up with TRBD1. CDR1 SGHTA and CDR2 FQGTGA come from the germline V gene. The CDR3 sequence is 13 residues long. J lost 9 bases, V lost 5 bases, and 8 bases had no gene match.